One T cell receptor beta chain is described in this entry. Produced via immunoSEQ multiplex PCR; TCRdb's table is partial and in-frame only. Of over 100,000 clones in the sample, roughly three quarters were seen once. This record comes from a study of blood T cell repertoires in COVID-19. V was cut by 1 base and J by 5 bases, with 8 bases left in between. The length of the CDR3 is 13 residues. CDR1 and CDR2 (germline): LGHDT, YNNKEL (reference sequence). V is TRBV3-1 (or the pseudogene TRBV3-2) and J is TRBJ1-1; D uncertain. The source is a woman older than 75 with acute or convalescent COVID-19. Specimen: peripheral blood. CDR3 coding DNA: TGTGCCAGCAGCCAAGTCCCCGGGACTGAAGCTTTCTTT. It yields the protein CASSQVPGTEAFF.